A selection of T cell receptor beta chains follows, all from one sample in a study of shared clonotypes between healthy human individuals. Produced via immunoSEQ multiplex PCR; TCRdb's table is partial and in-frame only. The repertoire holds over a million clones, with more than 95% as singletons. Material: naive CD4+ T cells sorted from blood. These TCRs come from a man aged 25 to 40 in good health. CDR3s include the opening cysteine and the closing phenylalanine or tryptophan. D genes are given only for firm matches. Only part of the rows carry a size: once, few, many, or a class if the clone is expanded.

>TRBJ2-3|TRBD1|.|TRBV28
TGTGCCAGCAGTTTAGATCTGGGACAGATAACAGATACGCAGTATTTT
CASSLDLGQITDTQYF
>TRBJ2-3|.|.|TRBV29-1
TGCAGCGGGGGGGGCGCAGATACGCAGTATTTT
CSGGGADTQYF
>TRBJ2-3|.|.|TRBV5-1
TGCGCCAGCAGCTTCGACAGAAACACAGATACGCAGTATTTT
CASSFDRNTDTQYF
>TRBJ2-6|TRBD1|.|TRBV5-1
TGCGCCAGCAGCCCATTGGGACAGTCCAACGTCCTGACTTTC
CASSPLGQSNVLTF
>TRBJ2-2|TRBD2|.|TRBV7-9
TGTGCCAGCAGCCCAGGGACTAGCGGGACGAACACCGGGGAGCTGTTTTTT
CASSPGTSGTNTGELFF
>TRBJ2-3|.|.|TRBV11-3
TGTGCCAGCAGCGTCGAAGGGACCCAAAGCACAGATACGCAGTATTTT
CASSVEGTQSTDTQYF
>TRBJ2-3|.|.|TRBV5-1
TGCGCCAGCAGCGATACTAGTCCCACAGATACGCAGTATTTT
CASSDTSPTDTQYF
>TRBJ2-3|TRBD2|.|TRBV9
TGTGCCAGCAGCACCCGGACTAGCGGGATGAGCACAGATACGCAGTATTTT
CASSTRTSGMSTDTQYF
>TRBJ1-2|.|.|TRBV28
TGTGCCAGCAGGAGAGACGGACGAGCTAACTATGGCTACACCTTC
CASRRDGRANYGYTF
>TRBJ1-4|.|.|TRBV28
TGTGCCAGCAGTTCCCCGGGACCGCGTGTAAGCGAAAAACTGTTTTTT
CASSSPGPRVSEKLFF
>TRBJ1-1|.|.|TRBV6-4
TGTGCCAGCAGCGCCCAGGGAAACACTGAAGCTTTCTTT
CASSAQGNTEAFF
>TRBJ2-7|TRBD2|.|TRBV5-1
TGCGCCAGCAGGGAGAGTACTAGCGGGAGCTACGAGCAGTACTTC
CASRESTSGSYEQYF
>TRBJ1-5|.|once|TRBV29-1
TGCAGCGTTTCCAGGGGCAATCAGCCCCAGCATTTT
CSVSRGNQPQHF
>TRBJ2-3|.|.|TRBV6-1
TGTGCCAGCAGTGAAATAAGGGGTTTCCTCACAGATACGCAGTATTTT
CASSEIRGFLTDTQYF
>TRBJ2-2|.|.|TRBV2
TGTGCCAGCACGGAGGAGACAGCGAACACCGGGGAGCTGTTTTTT
CASTEETANTGELFF
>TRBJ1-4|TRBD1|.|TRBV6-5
TGTGCCAGCAGTTACCAGGGGGCTGAAAAACTGTTTTTT
CASSYQGAEKLFF
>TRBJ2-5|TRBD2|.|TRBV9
TGTGCCAGCAGCGTTTTTCCGGGACTAGCGGGAGTTGAGGAGACCCAGTACTTC
CASSVFPGLAGVEETQYF
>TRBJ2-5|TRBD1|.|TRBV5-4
TGTGCCAGCAGACTGAACAGGGGACCTCCCTCAGAGACCCAGTACTTC
CASRLNRGPPSETQYF
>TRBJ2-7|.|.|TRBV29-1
TGCAGCGTTGAAGTTCTAAATAGTCCTAGTGGCAATTACGAGCAGTACTTC
CSVEVLNSPSGNYEQYF
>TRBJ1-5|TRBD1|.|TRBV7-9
TGTGCCAGCAGCTTAGGGGACAGGGGGTACCAGCCCCAGCATTTT
CASSLGDRGYQPQHF
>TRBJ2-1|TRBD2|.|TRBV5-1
TGCGCCAGCAGCTTGGTTGTTAGCGGGAGTGACTACAATGAGCAGTTCTTC
CASSLVVSGSDYNEQFF
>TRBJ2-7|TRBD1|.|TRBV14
TGTGCCAGCAGCCTAAGGACAGGGGGCGTCTACGAGCAGTACTTC
CASSLRTGGVYEQYF
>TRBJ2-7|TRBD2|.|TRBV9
TGTGCCAGCAGCCCTAGGACTAGCGACTACGAGCAGTACTTC
CASSPRTSDYEQYF
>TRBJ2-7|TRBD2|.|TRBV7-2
TGTGCCAGCAGCTTCCTACTAGCGCCGCAAGAGCAGTACTTC
CASSFLLAPQEQYF
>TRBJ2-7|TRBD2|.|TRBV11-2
TGTGCCAGCAGCAACTATAGCGGGGGATTCTACGAGCAGTACTTC
CASSNYSGGFYEQYF
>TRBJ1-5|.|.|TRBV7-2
TGTGCCAGCAGCCGGAACACCTGGAGCAATCAGCCCCAGCATTTT
CASSRNTWSNQPQHF
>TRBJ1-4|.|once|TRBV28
TGTGCCAGCACACAGTCAACTAATGAAAAACTGTTTTTT
CASTQSTNEKLFF
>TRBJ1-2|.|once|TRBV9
TGTGCCAGCAGCGTAGACGGGAGGGGGTACCACATTAACTATGGCTACACCTTC
CASSVDGRGYHINYGYTF
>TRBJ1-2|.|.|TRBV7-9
TGTGCCAGCAGCTTAGGATTAGAAGGTTATGGCTACACCTTC
CASSLGLEGYGYTF
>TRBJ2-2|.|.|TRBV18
TGTGCCAGCTCACCGGGCAGGGGGAACACCGGGGAGCTGTTTTTT
CASSPGRGNTGELFF
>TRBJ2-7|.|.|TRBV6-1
TGTGCCAGCAGTGTCCCCCGGCCGGACATTGGGGAGCAGTACTTC
CASSVPRPDIGEQYF
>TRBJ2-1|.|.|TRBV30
TGTGCCTGGAGTGTAAACCCCAACTACAATGAGCAGTTCTTC
CAWSVNPNYNEQFF
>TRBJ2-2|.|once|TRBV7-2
TGTGCCAGCAGCTTAAGGCCTCACACCGGGGAGCTGTTTTTT
CASSLRPHTGELFF
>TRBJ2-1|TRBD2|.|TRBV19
TGTGCCAGTAAGGGACTAGCGGGAGGGGATGAGCAGTTCTTC
CASKGLAGGDEQFF
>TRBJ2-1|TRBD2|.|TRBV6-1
TGTGCCAGCACAAGGCGGGAGGGGTACAATGAGCAGTTCTTC
CASTRREGYNEQFF
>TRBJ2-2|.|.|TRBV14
TGTGCCAGCAGCCAAGATAGAGGCGCTAGGGAGACCGGGGAGCTGTTTTTT
CASSQDRGARETGELFF
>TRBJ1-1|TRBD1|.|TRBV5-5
TGTGCCAGCAGCTTCTGGACAGGGTTAACTGAAGCTTTCTTT
CASSFWTGLTEAFF
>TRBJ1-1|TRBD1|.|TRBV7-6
TGTGCCAGCAGCTTAGGGACAGGGGAGACTGAAGCTTTCTTT
CASSLGTGETEAFF
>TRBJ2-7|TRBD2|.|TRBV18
TGTGCCAGCTCACCCGAGACTAGCGGGAGATACGAGCAGTACTTC
CASSPETSGRYEQYF
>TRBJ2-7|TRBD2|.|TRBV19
TGTGCCAGTATCTCTAGCGGGAGTACAAACTACGAGCAGTACTTC
CASISSGSTNYEQYF
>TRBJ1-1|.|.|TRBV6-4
TGTGCCAGCAGGCACAGGAAAGGCACTGAAGCTTTCTTT
CASRHRKGTEAFF
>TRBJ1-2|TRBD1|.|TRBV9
TGTGCCAGCAGCGTAGCCCAGGGGGACTATGGCTACACCTTC
CASSVAQGDYGYTF
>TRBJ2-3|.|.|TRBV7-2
TGTGCCAGCAGCCCCGGACACAGCACAGATACGCAGTATTTT
CASSPGHSTDTQYF
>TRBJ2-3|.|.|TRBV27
TGTGCCAGCAGTTTCGGCGGGGGCTATAGTGTGAGCACAGATACGCAGTATTTT
CASSFGGGYSVSTDTQYF
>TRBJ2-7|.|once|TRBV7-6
TGTGCCAGCAGCGATCGACTGAACTACGAGCAGTACTTC
CASSDRLNYEQYF
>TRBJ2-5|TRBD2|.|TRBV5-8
TGTGCCAGCAGCTTTTCTCCTCGGGAGGGAACCGAAGAGACCCAGTACTTC
CASSFSPREGTEETQYF
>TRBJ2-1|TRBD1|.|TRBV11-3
TGTGCCAGCAGCCCTAGGGTAGGGGACAGGGGCTACAATGAGCAGTTCTTC
CASSPRVGDRGYNEQFF
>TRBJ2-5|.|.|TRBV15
TGTGCCACCAGCAGAACGAAGGGAGGGGGTCAAGAGACCCAGTACTTC
CATSRTKGGGQETQYF
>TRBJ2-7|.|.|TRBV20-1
TGCAGTGCTAGGGATATCTACGAGCAGTACTTC
CSARDIYEQYF
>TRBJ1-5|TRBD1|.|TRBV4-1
TGCGCCAGCAGCCAACTGGGACAGGGTCGGGATCAGCCCCAGCATTTT
CASSQLGQGRDQPQHF
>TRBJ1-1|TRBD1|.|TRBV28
TGTGCCAGCAGTCCGGGGGATAACAGGGGCGCTTTCTTT
CASSPGDNRGAFF
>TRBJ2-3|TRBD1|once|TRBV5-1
TGCGCCAGCAGCGGACCTTGGGACAGGGTAACAGATACGCAGTATTTT
CASSGPWDRVTDTQYF
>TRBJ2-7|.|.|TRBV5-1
TGCGCCAGCAGCTTGGCCCCCCAGGGATCCTCCTACGAGCAGTACTTC
CASSLAPQGSSYEQYF
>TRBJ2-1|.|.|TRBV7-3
TGTGCCAGCAGCTCGATCCCCCTCGGCCGGCAGTTCTTC
CASSSIPLGRQFF
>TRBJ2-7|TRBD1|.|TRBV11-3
TGTGCCAGCAGCCCCGGGACAGGGGGAGGCGAGCAGTACTTC
CASSPGTGGGEQYF
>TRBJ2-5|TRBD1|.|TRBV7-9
TGTGCCAGCAGCTCCTGGACAGGAAAACAAGAGACCCAGTACTTC
CASSSWTGKQETQYF
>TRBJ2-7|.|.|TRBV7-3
TGTGCCAGCAGCTTAGCGGTCAACTACGAGCAGTACTTC
CASSLAVNYEQYF